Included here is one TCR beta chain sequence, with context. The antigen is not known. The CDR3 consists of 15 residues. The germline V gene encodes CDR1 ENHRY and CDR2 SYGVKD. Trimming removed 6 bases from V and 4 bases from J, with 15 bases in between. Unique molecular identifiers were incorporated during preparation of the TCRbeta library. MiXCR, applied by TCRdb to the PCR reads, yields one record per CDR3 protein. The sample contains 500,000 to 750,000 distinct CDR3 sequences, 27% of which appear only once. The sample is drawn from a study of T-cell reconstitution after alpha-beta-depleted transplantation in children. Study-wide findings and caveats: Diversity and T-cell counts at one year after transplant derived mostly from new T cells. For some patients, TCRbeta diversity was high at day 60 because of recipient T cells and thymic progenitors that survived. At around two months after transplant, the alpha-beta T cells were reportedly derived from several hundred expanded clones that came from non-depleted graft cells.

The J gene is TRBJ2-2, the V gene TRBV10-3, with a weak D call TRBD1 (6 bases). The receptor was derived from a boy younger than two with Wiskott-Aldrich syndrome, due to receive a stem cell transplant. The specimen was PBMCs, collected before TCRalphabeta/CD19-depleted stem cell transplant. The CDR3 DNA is TGTGCCATCAGCACCCAGGACAGCTTCACCGGGGAGCTGTTTTTT. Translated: CAISTQDSFTGELFF.